Each of the 21 T cell receptor beta chains below was sequenced from the same sample in a study of T cell repertoires in cytomegalovirus infection. TCRdb recomputed calls from the reads with MiXCR, one row per CDR3 protein. Of approximately 550,000 distinct CDR3 sequences detected, approximately 15% appear once; the ten largest clones hold about 24%. Sequencing was performed on CD8+ T cells from PBMCs. These TCRs come from a human donor in good health (CMV status not recorded). Some clones in this sample may be carry-over from other donors' samples.

This clonotype was counted between two and nine times. The chain employs TRBV4-2 and TRBJ1-2; 7 bases agree with TRBD1. Germline-derived CDR1 and CDR2 are LGHNA and YNFKEQ. The trim removed 0 bases at V and 0 bases at J, leaving 7 bases unmatched. This CDR3 is 17 amino acids long. CDR3 in amino acids: CASSQDLGTEANYGYTF. DNA of the CDR3: TGTGCCAGCAGCCAAGATCTGGGGACAGAAGCTAACTATGGCTACACCTTC.

The gene calls are TRBV20-1 and TRBJ1-2, with D perhaps matching TRBD1 (6 bases). Looked up from germline, CDR1 is DFQATT and CDR2 is SNEGSKA (reference sequence). The CDR3 has 14 amino acids. Trimming removed 6 bases at V and 2 bases at J, with 16 bases between. The CDR3 nucleotides are TGCAGTGCCATAGTCTCGGGGACAAACTATGGCTACACCTTC. Protein product: CSAIVSGTNYGYTF.

The sample holds a few counts of this clonotype. The CDR3, as DNA: TGCGCCAGCAGCGGACAGGGGGTAGACGAGCAGTACTTC. Protein: CASSGQGVDEQYF. This chain links TRBV5-1 with TRBJ2-7, with 10 bases that match TRBD1. CDR1 is SGHRS and CDR2 is YFSETQ in the germline V gene. J was trimmed by 5 bases and V by 4 bases; bases with no gene match: 3. The CDR3 spans 13 residues.

There are a few counts of this clonotype. The J gene is TRBJ2-3, the V gene TRBV4-1, with 16 bases identical to TRBD2. The trim removed 1 base at V and 1 base at J, leaving 2 bases unmatched. CDR1 is MGHRA and CDR2 is YSYEKL in the germline V gene. CDR3 length: 18 residues. This CDR3 is CASSQAGLAGGGTDTQYF. CDR3 DNA sequence: TGCGCCAGCAGCCAAGCGGGACTAGCGGGAGGGGGCACAGATACGCAGTATTTT.

The chain joins TRBV27 to TRBJ2-7; D could derive from TRBD1 or TRBD2 (5 bases each). This CDR3 has 15 residues. The germline V gene has CDR1 MNHEY and CDR2 SMNVEV (reference sequence). V lost 5 bases and J 3 bases, leaving 17 bases between the germline ends. The CDR3: CASSLGPPGVYEQYF. DNA of the CDR3: TGTGCCAGCAGTCTGGGACCGCCGGGCGTCTACGAGCAGTACTTC.

The rearrangement links TRBV5-1 to TRBJ1-6; D not certain. Germline V gene data show CDR1 as SGHRS and CDR2 as YFSETQ. V gave up 4 bases and J gave up 1 base, with 15 bases separating them. The CDR3 is made up of 17 amino acids. CDR3 loop: CASSAVGSFSYNSPLHF. CDR3 coding DNA: TGCGCCAGCAGCGCCGTGGGCAGCTTTTCCTATAATTCACCCCTCCACTTT.

This clonotype appeared a few times. The chain has TRBV19 and TRBJ2-7; D not certain. This CDR3 contains 14 residues. Trimming removed 2 bases at V and 2 bases at J, with 10 bases between. CDR1 and CDR2 from the germline V gene are LNHDA and SQIVND (reference sequence). This chain's CDR3 is CASSIKAATYEQYF. The CDR3 DNA reads TGTGCCAGTAGTATAAAGGCCGCAACCTACGAGCAGTACTTC.

The sample holds many counts of this clonotype. V gene TRBV4-1 combines with J gene TRBJ2-2; D not resolved. Germline-derived CDR1 and CDR2 are MGHRA and YSYEKL. This CDR3 is 14 amino acids long. V was clipped by 3 bases and J by 5 bases, with 10 bases between them. CDR3 DNA sequence: TGCGCCAGCAGCCAGGGTGAAGGGACCGGGGAGCTGTTTTTT. It codes for CASSQGEGTGELFF.

The chain links TRBV20-1 to TRBJ2-5; 9 bases line up with TRBD1. This CDR3 is 16 amino acids long. V lost 1 base and J lost 5; bases outside the gene matches: 11. The V gene's germline CDR1 is DFQATT and CDR2 SNEGSKA (reference sequence). CDR3 region: CSARGDTGTGWETQYF. CDR3 nucleotides: TGCAGTGCTAGAGGCGATACCGGGACAGGGTGGGAGACCCAGTACTTC.

The sample holds many counts of this clonotype. The chain links TRBV11-2 to TRBJ2-3; D is ambiguous. This CDR3 has 16 residues. V dropped 6 bases and J dropped 0 bases, with 16 bases sitting between them. Per the germline V gene, CDR1 is SGHAT and CDR2 is FQNNGV. The CDR3 DNA is TGTGCCAGCAGACTAAGGACGGCACCTAGCACAGATACGCAGTATTTT. This gives the protein CASRLRTAPSTDTQYF.

This clonotype was seen a handful of times. The genes are TRBV14 and TRBJ2-1; possibly TRBD1 or TRBD2 for D (5 bases each). V was trimmed by 4 bases and J by 4 bases, leaving 17 bases between them. Germline CDR1 and CDR2: SGHDN and FVKESK. The CDR3 contains 16 residues. The CDR3 region is CASSPWRGAPYNEQFF. Here the CDR3 DNA reads TGTGCCAGCAGCCCCTGGAGAGGGGCCCCTTACAATGAGCAGTTCTTC.

The J gene is TRBJ2-1, the V gene TRBV20-1; 9 nucleotides line up with TRBD2. Germline CDR1 DFQATT, CDR2 SNEGSKA (reference sequence). CDR3 length equals 15 residues. Unmatched junction bases numbered 12, after V lost 5 bases and J lost 7 bases. The CDR3 is CSAPWRGGLENEQFF. CDR3 bases: TGCAGTGCTCCTTGGCGGGGGGGCCTTGAAAATGAGCAGTTCTTC.

This clonotype has more than one count but fewer than ten. The rearrangement uses TRBV20-1 and TRBJ2-1; D not certain. Germline assignment: CDR1 DFQATT and CDR2 SNEGSKA (reference sequence). V lost 5 bases to trimming and J lost 1 base, with 21 bases between them. The CDR3 sequence is 17 residues long. CDR3 sequence: CSASDPAWATSYNEQFF. The DNA of the CDR3 is TGCAGTGCTTCGGACCCCGCCTGGGCTACATCCTACAATGAGCAGTTCTTC.

The genes are TRBV9 and TRBJ2-1; TRBD2 matches 7 bases. The length of the CDR3 is 17 residues. V trimming: 0 bases; J trimming: 2 bases; junction bases outside the gene matches: 8. From germline, CDR1 is SGDLS and CDR2 YYNGEE. CDR3 in DNA: TGTGCCAGCAGCGTAGGGGGTGGAACTAGCGCCTACAATGAGCAGTTCTTC. Translation: CASSVGGGTSAYNEQFF.

This clonotype was detected a few times. The genes are TRBV27 and TRBJ2-2; 7 bases line up with TRBD1. The CDR3 consists of 15 residues. With V trimmed by 4 bases and J by 6 bases, 8 bases remained unmatched. Germline V gene data show CDR1 as MNHEY and CDR2 as SMNVEV (reference sequence). Written as DNA, the CDR3 is TGTGCCAGCAGTTCGGGACAGCCCGGGGCCGGGGAGCTGTTTTTT. Protein sequence: CASSSGQPGAGELFF.

This clonotype was detected many times. The J gene is TRBJ1-1, the V gene TRBV7-9; D is ambiguous. V was trimmed by 2 bases and J by 2 bases, leaving 15 bases between them. The CDR3 runs to 16 residues. CDR1 is SEHNR, CDR2 FQNEAQ, per germline (reference sequence). CDR3 coding DNA: TGTGCCAGCAGCTTACCCCCGGGAAACGAAAACACTGAAGCTTTCTTT. This gives the protein CASSLPPGNENTEAFF. Based on the CDR3 plus reference TRBV7-9 and TRBJ1-1, the full variable domain is DTGVSQNPRHKITKRGQNVTFRCDPISEHNRLYWYRQTLGQGPEFLTYFQNEAQLEKSRLLSDRFSAERPKGSFSTLEIQRTEQGDSAMYLCASSLPPGNENTEAFFGQGTRLTVV.

Worth noting for this clonotype: The junction departs from germline at one end; a sequencing error may be responsible. V usage is TRBV5-6 and J usage is TRBJ1-6; D is undetermined. The CDR3 is made up of 14 amino acids. Looked up from germline, CDR1 is SGHDT and CDR2 is YYEEEE. DNA of the CDR3: TGTGACAGCAGCTTGGGTTTCCTCGGGAAACCCCTCCACTTT. Translation gives CDSSLGFLGKPLHF.

The CDR3 region is CASSLRGPKNIQYF. The CDR3 DNA follows: TGTGCCAGCAGCCTACGGGGACCCAAAAACATTCAGTACTTC. The V and J genes are TRBV6-6 and TRBJ2-4; D is possibly TRBD1 or TRBD2 (5 bases each). V lost 6 bases to trimming and J lost 2 bases, with 11 bases between them. Germline V gene data show CDR1 as MNHNY and CDR2 as SVGAGI (reference sequence). This CDR3 region has 14 residues.

This clonotype was detected only a few times. This chain connects TRBV27 to TRBJ2-7; 7 bases are shared with TRBD2. Trimming at V came to 3 bases and at J to 2 bases, leaving 4 bases not matched to a gene. This CDR3 has 14 residues. CDR1 is MNHEY and CDR2 is SMNVEV in the germline V gene (reference sequence). CDR3 protein: CASSLGLSAYEQYF. CDR3 sequence (DNA): TGTGCCAGCAGTTTGGGACTAAGCGCCTACGAGCAGTACTTC.

The CDR3 region has the DNA TGTGCCAGCAGCCCTCTTCTGGGACAACCTAACTATGGCTACACCTTC. Encoded protein: CASSPLLGQPNYGYTF. The genes are TRBV5-4 and TRBJ1-2; D is perhaps TRBD1 (6 bases). Trimming cost V 4 bases and J 0 bases, with 16 bases left between them. Germline V CDR1 and CDR2: SGHNT, YYREEE (reference sequence). The CDR3 contains 16 residues.

CDR3 sequence (DNA): TGCGCCAGCAGCCACTCGTGGGGGGGTCTCAATCAGCCCCAGCATTTT. It is translated as CASSHSWGGLNQPQHF. The rearrangement joins TRBV4-1 to TRBJ1-5; D possibly corresponds to TRBD1 (5 bases). Germline V lookup: CDR1 MGHRA, CDR2 YSYEKL. Trimming removed 3 bases at V and 3 bases at J, with 15 bases between. The CDR3 is 16 amino acids.